The source of this T cell receptor beta chain is a study of beta chain features in type 1 diabetes. Germline assignment: CDR1 ENHRY and CDR2 SYGVKD. The CDR3 has 13 amino acids. The V and J ends lost 6 bases and 0 bases respectively, with 7 bases between them. The entirety of the isolated RNA underwent reverse transcription, so expressed TCRB transcripts were sequenced. Profiling relied on immunoSEQ multiplex PCR, and the TCRdb table lists in-frame clones only, not all of them. The table lists some 150,000 clones, roughly 53% of them singletons. The J gene is TRBJ2-3, the V gene TRBV10-3; D might be TRBD2 (6 bases). This clonotype was sampled from a man younger than 35 in good health. The sample comprised Tregs from blood. CDR3 DNA sequence: TGTGCCATCAGAGGAGGGAGCACAGATACGCAGTATTTT. Its protein is CAIRGGSTDTQYF.